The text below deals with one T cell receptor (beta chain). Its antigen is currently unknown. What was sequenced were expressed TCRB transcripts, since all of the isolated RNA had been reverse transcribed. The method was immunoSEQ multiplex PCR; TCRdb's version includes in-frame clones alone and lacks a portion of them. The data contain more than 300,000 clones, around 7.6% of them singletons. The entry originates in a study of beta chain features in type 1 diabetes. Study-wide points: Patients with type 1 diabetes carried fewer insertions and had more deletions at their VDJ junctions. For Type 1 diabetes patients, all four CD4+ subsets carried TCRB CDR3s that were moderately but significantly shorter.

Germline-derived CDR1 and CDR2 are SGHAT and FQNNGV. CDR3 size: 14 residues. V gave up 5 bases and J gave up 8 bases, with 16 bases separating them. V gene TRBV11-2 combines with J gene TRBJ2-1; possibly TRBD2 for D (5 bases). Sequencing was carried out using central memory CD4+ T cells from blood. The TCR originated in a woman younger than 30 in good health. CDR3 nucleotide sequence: TGTGCCAGCAGCCTAGCTCGATGGCCCTATGAGCAGTTCTTC. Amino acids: CASSLARWPYEQFF. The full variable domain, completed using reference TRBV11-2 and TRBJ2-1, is EAGVAQSPRYKIIEKRQSVAFWCNPISGHATLYWYQQILGQGPKLLIQFQNNGVVDDSQLPKDRFSAERLKGVDSTLKIQPAKLEDSAVYLCASSLARWPYEQFFGPGTRLTVL.